This TCR beta chain was sequenced for a study of T-cell reconstitution after alpha-beta-depleted transplantation in children. Study results and caveats: Several hundred graft clones that had expanded were reportedly the source of alpha-beta T cells about two months after transplant. The study traced high day-60 TCRbeta diversity in some patients to surviving recipient T cells and thymic progenitors. T cells produced anew were the main source of T-cell counts and diversity one year after transplant.

The V gene lost 6 bases and the J gene lost 3 bases, with 17 bases spanning the gap. There are 15 residues in the CDR3. Germline loops: CDR1 KGHSH, CDR2 LQKENI. This clonotype was seen repeatedly, ten times or more. Its specificity is unknown. During its preparation, the TCRbeta library received unique molecular identifiers. A single record per CDR3 protein comes from TCRdb applying MiXCR to the PCR reads. The profile covers about 580,000 distinct CDR3 sequences, with 20% to 25% appearing a single time and over 12% taken by the ten largest. The sequencing used PBMCs, mostly from graft donor cells, collected 360 days after TCRalphabeta/CD19-depleted stem cell transplant. The sequence was collected from a boy under three years old who had a stem cell transplant for acute myeloid leukemia, so the T cells may come from the graft donor. This chain links TRBV18 with TRBJ2-5; D tentatively reads TRBD1 or TRBD2 (5 bases each). CDR3 loop: CASSPRAGKEETQYF. Here the CDR3 DNA reads TGTGCCAGCTCGCCGAGGGCAGGGAAGGAAGAGACCCAGTACTTC.